The present entry profiles one T cell receptor (beta chain) with its context. This sample stems from a study of blood T cell repertoires in COVID-19. Study in general: T cells, B-cell-depleted T cells, or PBMCs provided the cDNA or gDNA that served as material.

Libraries were prepared by immunoSEQ multiplex PCR; TCRdb keeps only in-frame clonotypes and omits some of them. The data show about 250,000 clones, roughly 82% seen once. The CDR3 length is 13 residues. V dropped 5 bases and J dropped 0 bases, with 7 bases sitting between them. The V call is TRBV12-3 or TRBV12-4, the J call TRBJ1-1; possible D gene TRBD1, 6 bases. Sequencing input: peripheral blood. The clonotype comes from a woman over 75 with COVID-19, enrolled during active disease. This CDR3 is CASSGQLNTEAFF. CDR3 sequence (DNA): TGTGCCAGCAGTGGACAGCTGAACACTGAAGCTTTCTTT.